This TCR beta chain came from a study of blood T cells in healthy people across ages. The CDR3 loop spans 15 amino acids. With V trimmed by 7 bases and J by 2 bases, 12 bases remained unmatched. Germline-derived CDR1 and CDR2 are DFQATT and SNEGSKA (reference sequence). This clonotype is a singleton in its sample. Each sample had at least 6 million PBMCs isolated. Primers used in a second PCR of roughly 6 to 11 cycles were a sample-barcoded 5' primer and a J-beta primer mix. Every cDNA molecule carried a tag from a template-switch adaptor bearing 12 random nucleotides. TCRdb fed the 5' RACE reads into MiXCR, producing one record per CDR3 protein. The sample lists 550,000 to 600,000 distinct CDR3 sequences; roughly 28% were seen once.

The receptor was isolated from an older woman in good health. This chain links TRBV20-1 with TRBJ2-5, with 8 bases that match TRBD1. The sample comprised blood. This CDR3 reads CSVSDRGSGQETQYF. The CDR3 coding sequence is TGCAGTGTTAGCGACAGGGGATCTGGACAAGAGACCCAGTACTTC.